This is a list of T cell receptor beta chains from one sample in a study of early stage breast cancer tumors. Profiled with immunoSEQ multiplex PCR; TCRdb holds only in-frame clones, not every one. Found here are 30,000 to 35,000 clones, roughly four fifths of them singletons; the top ten hold about 4.7%. The sequencing sample was made of blood. All receptors come from a person aged 35 to 50 with breast cancer. Each CDR3 is given with its conserved first and last residue.

TRBV28,TRBJ1-3,CASQTGTGNTIYF
TRBV30,TRBJ1-1,CAWTADDSTEAFF
TRBV7-9,TRBJ1-1,CASSYQDIADF
TRBV6-1,TRBJ2-3,CASSQGDGTDTQYF
TRBV18,TRBJ2-2,CASSRTSNTGELFF
TRBV7-6,TRBJ1-2,CASSLYPGAGLMDGYTF
TRBV10-1,TRBJ2-7,CASSEHSYEQYF
TRBV9,TRBJ2-2,CASSVRVGRDTGELFF
TRBV7-6,TRBJ2-7,CASSLGSGRGYEQYF
TRBV21-1,TRBJ2-5,CAGTEETQYF
TRBV30,TRBJ2-5,CAWAPGQETQYF
TRBV14,TRBJ1-1,CASSPRDHYSAEAFF
TRBV18,TRBJ1-1,CASSPPHSPTNTEAFF
TRBV19,TRBJ1-2,CASSSEQGADGYTF
TRBV29-1,TRBJ1-3,CSVGRLAENTIYF